Shown below are 5 T cell receptor beta chains from a single sample sequenced in a study of T cells in Graves' hyperthyroidism and ophthalmopathy. TCR beta CDR3 regions were amplified from RNA transcripts. HTBI primers were the set used in a first-round RT-PCR of the TCR CDR3. One entry per CDR3 protein, called by TCRdb with MiXCR from the multiplex PCR reads. The sample includes under 650,000 distinct CDR3 sequences, 15% to 20% of them seen just once. Sequencing was performed on blood. These receptor sequences come from a woman in her twenties or thirties with Graves' hyperthyroidism.

This rearrangement joins TRBV7-3 to TRBJ2-2; TRBD2 matches 7 bases. Losses at the gene ends were 8 bases for V and 1 base for J; bases not matched to a gene: 4. CDR1 SGHTA and CDR2 FQGTGA come from the germline V gene. CDR3 length equals 14 residues. The CDR3 reads CASAAGVNTGELFF. The CDR3 region has the DNA TGTGCCAGCGCTGCGGGAGTGAACACCGGGGAGCTGTTTTTT.

The chain recombines TRBV5-5 with TRBJ2-7; D ambiguous. The germline gives CDR1 SGHKS, CDR2 YYEKEE (reference sequence). V lost 4 bases and J lost 2, with 22 bases in between. The CDR3 runs 17 residues. In DNA form, the CDR3 reads TGTGCCAGCAGCCATGGGAAGGATCCCAGAACAACCTACGAGCAGTACTTC. Amino acids: CASSHGKDPRTTYEQYF. Together with reference TRBV5-5 and TRBJ2-7, the CDR3 gives the full variable domain: DAGVTQSPTHLIKTRGQQVTLRCSPISGHKSVSWYQQVLGQGPQFIFQYYEKEERGRGNFPDRFSARQFPNYSSELNVNALLLGDSALYLCASSHGKDPRTTYEQYFGPGTRLTVT.

This clonotype was observed a handful of times. The chain combines TRBV6-2 or TRBV6-3 with TRBJ2-7; the match to TRBD1 covers 11 bases. Germline CDR1 reads MNHEY; CDR2 reads SVGEGT. After removal of 6 bases from V and 3 bases from J, the junction contained 7 bases not matched to a gene. This CDR3 has 15 amino acids. The CDR3 region is CASRAWGQGGYEQYF. CDR3 nucleotides: TGTGCCAGCAGAGCGTGGGGACAGGGGGGCTACGAGCAGTACTTC.

There are many counts of this clonotype. The CDR3: CASSLVGGPTNEKLFF. CDR3 sequence (DNA): TGTGCCAGCAGCTTAGTTGGGGGACCAACTAATGAAAAACTGTTTTTT. The rearrangement joins TRBV7-9 to TRBJ1-4; weak D call: TRBD1 (5 bases). The CDR3 runs 16 residues. Germline CDR1 is SEHNR and CDR2 is FQNEAQ (reference sequence). V shed 1 base and J shed 0 bases, with 9 bases lying between them. Combining the CDR3 with reference TRBV7-9 and TRBJ1-4 gives the whole variable domain DTGVSQNPRHKITKRGQNVTFRCDPISEHNRLYWYRQTLGQGPEFLTYFQNEAQLEKSRLLSDRFSAERPKGSFSTLEIQRTEQGDSAMYLCASSLVGGPTNEKLFFGSGTQLSVL.

This clonotype was seen many times. The V and J genes are TRBV12-3 or TRBV12-4 and TRBJ2-5; 7 positions match TRBD1. The CDR3 length is 14 residues. The junction had 4 bases not matched to a gene; V was cut back by 5 bases and J by 1 base. CDR3 sequence: CASSLRTGQETQYF. The CDR3 bases are TGTGCCAGCAGTCTGCGGACAGGCCAAGAGACCCAGTACTTC.